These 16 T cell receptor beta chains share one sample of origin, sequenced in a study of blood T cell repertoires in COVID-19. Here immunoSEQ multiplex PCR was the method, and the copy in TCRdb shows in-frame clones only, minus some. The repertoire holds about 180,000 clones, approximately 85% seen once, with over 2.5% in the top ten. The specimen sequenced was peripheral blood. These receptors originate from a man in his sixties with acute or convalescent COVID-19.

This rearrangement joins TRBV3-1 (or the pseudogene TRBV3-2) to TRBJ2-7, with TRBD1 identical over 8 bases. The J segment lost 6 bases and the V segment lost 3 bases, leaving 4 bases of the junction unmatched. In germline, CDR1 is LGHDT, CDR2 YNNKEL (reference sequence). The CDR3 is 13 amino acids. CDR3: CASSHSTGGEQYF. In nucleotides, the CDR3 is TGTGCCAGCAGCCACTCCACAGGGGGCGAGCAGTACTTC.

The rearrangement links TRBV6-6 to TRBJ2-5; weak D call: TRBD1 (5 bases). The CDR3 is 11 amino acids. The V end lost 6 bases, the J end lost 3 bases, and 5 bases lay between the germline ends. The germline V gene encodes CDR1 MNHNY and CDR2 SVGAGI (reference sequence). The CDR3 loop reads CASRTEETQYF. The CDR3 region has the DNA TGTGCCAGCAGGACAGAAGAGACCCAGTACTTC.

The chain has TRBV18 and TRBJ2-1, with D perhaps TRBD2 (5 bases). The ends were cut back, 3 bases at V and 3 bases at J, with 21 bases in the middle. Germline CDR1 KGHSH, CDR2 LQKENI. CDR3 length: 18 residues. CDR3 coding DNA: TGTGCCAGCTCACCGACTTTACCCAGCGGCAAAAACTACAATGAGCAGTTCTTC. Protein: CASSPTLPSGKNYNEQFF. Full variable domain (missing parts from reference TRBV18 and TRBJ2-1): NAGVMQNPRHLVRRRGQEARLRCSPMKGHSHVYWYRQLPEEGLKFMVYLQKENIIDESGMPKERFSAEFPKEGPSILRIQQVVRGDSAAYFCASSPTLPSGKNYNEQFFGPGTRLTVL.

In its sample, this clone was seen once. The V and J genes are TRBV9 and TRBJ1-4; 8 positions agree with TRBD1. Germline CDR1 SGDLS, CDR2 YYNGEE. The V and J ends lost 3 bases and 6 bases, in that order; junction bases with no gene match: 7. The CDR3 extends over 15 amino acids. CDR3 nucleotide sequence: TGTGCCAGCAGCGGGCCAGGGGGCGGAGATGAAAAACTGTTTTTT. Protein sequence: CASSGPGGGDEKLFF.

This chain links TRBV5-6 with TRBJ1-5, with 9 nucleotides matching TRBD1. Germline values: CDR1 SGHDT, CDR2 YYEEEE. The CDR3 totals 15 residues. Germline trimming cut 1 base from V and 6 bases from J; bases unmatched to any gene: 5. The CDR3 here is CASSLLGQGVQPQHF. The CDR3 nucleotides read TGTGCCAGCAGCTTGTTGGGACAGGGCGTTCAGCCCCAGCATTTT.

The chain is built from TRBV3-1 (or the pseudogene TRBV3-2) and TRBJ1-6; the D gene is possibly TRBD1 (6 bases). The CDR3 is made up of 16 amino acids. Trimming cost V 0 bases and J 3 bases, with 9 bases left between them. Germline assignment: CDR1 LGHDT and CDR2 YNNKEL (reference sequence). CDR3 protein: CASSQENRDYNSPLHF. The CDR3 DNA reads TGTGCCAGCAGCCAAGAGAACAGGGACTATAATTCACCCCTCCACTTT.

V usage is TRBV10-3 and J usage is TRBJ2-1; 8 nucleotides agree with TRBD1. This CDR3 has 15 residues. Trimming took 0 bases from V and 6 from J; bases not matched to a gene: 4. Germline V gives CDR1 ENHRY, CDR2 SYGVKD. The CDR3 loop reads CAISESRGLLNEQFF. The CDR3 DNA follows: TGTGCCATCAGTGAGTCCAGGGGGCTCCTCAATGAGCAGTTCTTC.

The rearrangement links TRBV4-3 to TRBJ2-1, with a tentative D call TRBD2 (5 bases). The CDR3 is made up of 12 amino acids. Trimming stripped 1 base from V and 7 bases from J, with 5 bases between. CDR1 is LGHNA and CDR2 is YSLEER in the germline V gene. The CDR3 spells CASSQGGNEQFF. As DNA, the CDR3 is TGCGCCAGCAGCCAAGGAGGGAATGAGCAGTTCTTC.

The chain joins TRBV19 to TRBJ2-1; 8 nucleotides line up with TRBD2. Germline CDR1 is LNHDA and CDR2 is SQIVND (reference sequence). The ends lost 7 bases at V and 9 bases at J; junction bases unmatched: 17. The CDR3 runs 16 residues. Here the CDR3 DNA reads TGTGCCAGTACTCCTAGCGGGCGTGTTCGTGGTGGTGAGCAGTTCTTC. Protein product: CASTPSGRVRGGEQFF.

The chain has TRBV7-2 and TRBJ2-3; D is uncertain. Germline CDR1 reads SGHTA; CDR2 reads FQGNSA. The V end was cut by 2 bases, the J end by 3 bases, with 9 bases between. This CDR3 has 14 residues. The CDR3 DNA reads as TGTGCCAGCAGCTTAAATCAGCGTACAGATACGCAGTATTTT. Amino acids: CASSLNQRTDTQYF.

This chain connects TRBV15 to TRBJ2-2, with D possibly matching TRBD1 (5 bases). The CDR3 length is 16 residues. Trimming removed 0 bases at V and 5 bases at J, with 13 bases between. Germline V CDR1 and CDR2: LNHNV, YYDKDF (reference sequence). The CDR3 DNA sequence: TGTGCCACCAGCAGAGAAGGAAGGGGTCGGACCGGGGAGCTGTTTTTT. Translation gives CATSREGRGRTGELFF.

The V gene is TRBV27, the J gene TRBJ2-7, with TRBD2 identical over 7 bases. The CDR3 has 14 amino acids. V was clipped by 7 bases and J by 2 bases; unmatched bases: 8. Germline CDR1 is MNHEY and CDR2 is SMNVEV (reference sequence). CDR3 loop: CASNVGGRTYEQYF. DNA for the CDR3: TGTGCCAGCAATGTGGGAGGGCGTACCTACGAGCAGTACTTC.

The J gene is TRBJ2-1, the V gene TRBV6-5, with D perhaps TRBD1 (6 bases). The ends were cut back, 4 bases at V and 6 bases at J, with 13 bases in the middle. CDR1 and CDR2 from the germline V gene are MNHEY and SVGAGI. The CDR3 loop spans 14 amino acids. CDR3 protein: CASSSAGVGNEQFF. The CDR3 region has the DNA TGTGCCAGCAGTTCGGCAGGGGTTGGCAATGAGCAGTTCTTC.

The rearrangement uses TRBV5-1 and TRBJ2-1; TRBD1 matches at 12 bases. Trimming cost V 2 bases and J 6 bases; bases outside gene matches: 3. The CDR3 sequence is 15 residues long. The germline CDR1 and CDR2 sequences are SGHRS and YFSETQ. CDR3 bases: TGCGCCAGCAGCTTTGGGACAGGGGGCTTCAATGAGCAGTTCTTC. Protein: CASSFGTGGFNEQFF.

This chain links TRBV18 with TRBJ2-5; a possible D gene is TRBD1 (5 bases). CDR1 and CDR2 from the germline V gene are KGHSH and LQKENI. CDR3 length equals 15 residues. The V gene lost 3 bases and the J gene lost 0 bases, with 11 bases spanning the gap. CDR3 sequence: CASSPRMDNQETQYF. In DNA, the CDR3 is TGTGCCAGCTCACCGAGGATGGACAACCAAGAGACCCAGTACTTC.

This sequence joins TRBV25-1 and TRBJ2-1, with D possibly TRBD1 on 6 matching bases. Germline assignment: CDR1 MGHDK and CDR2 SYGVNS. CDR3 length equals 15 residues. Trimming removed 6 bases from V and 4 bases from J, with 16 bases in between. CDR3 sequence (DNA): TGTGCCAGCAGGAACCCAGGGGCCGCTTACAATGAGCAGTTCTTC. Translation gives CASRNPGAAYNEQFF.